This T cell receptor beta chain was found in a study of cytomegalovirus exposure and HLA in healthy donors. In regard to this clone: Its specificity is unknown.

It was with 60 Vbeta and 13 Jbeta primers that the PCR ran. The protocol was immunoSEQ multiplex PCR, while the TCRdb copy is restricted to in-frame clones and leaves out a portion. The repertoire has about 67,000 clones, 85% to 90% of them found once; the top ten carry roughly 12%. Points from the study as a whole: Analysis was performed later, and it showed HLA-associated TCR beta chains to be more clonally expanded than equally common others.

The CDR3 has 14 amino acids. Germline CDR1 is SGHKS and CDR2 is YYEKEE (reference sequence). Trimming took 7 bases from V and 3 from J, leaving 16 bases between them. The chain carries TRBV5-5 and TRBJ1-1; D perhaps matches TRBD1 (5 bases). The sequenced material came from PBMCs. The sequence was obtained from a woman between 25 and 40 years old in good health and CMV-seropositive. CDR3 in DNA: TGTGCCAGCGGTCGGGGGAAGGGGTACACTGAAGCTTTCTTT. This sequence encodes CASGRGKGYTEAFF.